This T cell receptor beta chain was identified during a study of blood T cell repertoires in COVID-19. The trim removed 6 bases at V and 7 bases at J, leaving 14 bases unmatched. This CDR3 is built from 15 residues. Per the germline V gene, CDR1 is MNHEY and CDR2 is SVGEGT. TCRdb keeps only in-frame clones here, not all; method: immunoSEQ multiplex PCR. The sample comprises around 200,000 clones, nearly 85% of which are singletons, and around 1.3% rests with the top ten. This clone has just one count. This sequence joins TRBV6-2 or TRBV6-3 and TRBJ1-1; TRBD1 agrees at 7 bases. This TCR was sampled from a woman in her 30s with COVID-19, enrolled during active disease. The sample comprised peripheral blood. CDR3 in amino acids: CASSTLRQGANEAFF. The CDR3 DNA follows: TGTGCCAGCAGCACCTTGAGACAGGGAGCGAATGAAGCTTTCTTT.